These T cell receptor beta chains were read from a single sample in a study of cytotoxic CD8 clonotypes in ibrutinib-treated CLL. Only in-frame clones appear in the TCRdb table, and some are missing; sequencing was by immunoSEQ multiplex PCR. Seen here are 140,000 to 150,000 clones, about 76% observed once, and the top ten hold around 4.9%. The source material was PBMCs, sampled after 24 months of ibrutinib treatment. These receptors were taken from a human donor with chronic lymphocytic leukemia. Each CDR3 is given with its conserved first and last residue. The D gene is left open where the match is weak. For some rows the clone size is stated as once, few or many, or as a class when expanded; others skip it.

j_call	clone_size	d_call	v_call	cdr3_aa	cdr3_nt
TRBJ1-4	once	TRBD1	TRBV11-2	CASSLQGAANEKLFF	TGTGCCAGCAGCTTACAGGGGGCGGCTAATGAAAAACTGTTTTTT
TRBJ1-1	NA	TRBD1	TRBV7-2	CASSWTGQVNTEAFF	TGTGCCAGCAGCTGGACGGGACAGGTGAACACTGAAGCTTTCTTT
TRBJ2-3	few	TRBD2	TRBV7-3	CASSLRAGEGTDTQYF	TGTGCCAGCAGCTTAAGGGCGGGGGAAGGCACAGATACGCAGTATTTT
TRBJ2-1	NA	NA	TRBV25-1	CASSRWGRYEQFF	TGTGCCAGCAGTCGTTGGGGCAGGTATGAGCAGTTCTTC
TRBJ2-7	NA	NA	TRBV19	CASSVQGGSYEQYF	TGTGCCAGTAGCGTGCAGGGGGGCTCCTACGAGCAGTACTTC
TRBJ2-7	NA	TRBD1	TRBV7-2	CASSLGGQALYEQYF	TGTGCCAGCAGCTTAGGGGGACAGGCACTCTACGAGCAGTACTTC
TRBJ2-1	NA	NA	TRBV21-1	CASNQRDRANEQFF	TGTGCCAGCAACCAACGGGACAGGGCCAATGAGCAGTTCTTC
TRBJ1-4	once	NA	TRBV7-3	CASSPPPPGLEKLFF	TGTGCCAGCAGTCCACCCCCGCCGGGACTTGAAAAACTGTTTTTT
TRBJ2-7	NA	NA	TRBV28	CASSSPGHPRSSYEQYF	TGTGCCAGCAGCTCTCCGGGACACCCAAGGAGCTCCTACGAGCAGTACTTC
TRBJ1-5	NA	NA	TRBV10-3	CAISAAGNQPQHF	TGTGCCATCAGTGCTGCGGGGAATCAGCCCCAGCATTTT
TRBJ2-3	NA	NA	TRBV15	CATAPGESTDTQYF	TGTGCCACCGCCCCCGGGGAGAGCACAGATACGCAGTATTTT
TRBJ2-1	once	NA	TRBV5-1	CASSLSLQGFEQFF	TGCGCCAGCAGCTTGTCCCTACAGGGATTTGAGCAGTTCTTC
TRBJ2-2	NA	NA	TRBV18	CASSPGSLTGELFF	TGTGCCAGCTCACCTGGCAGCCTCACCGGGGAGCTGTTTTTT
TRBJ1-3	few	NA	TRBV6-5	CASSYSSGNTIYF	TGTGCCAGCAGTTACAGCTCTGGAAACACCATATATTTT
TRBJ2-5	NA	NA	TRBV7-6	CASSRGHQETQYF	TGTGCCAGCAGCAGAGGCCACCAAGAGACCCAGTACTTC
TRBJ1-2	NA	NA	TRBV18	CASSPLQEGYTF	TGTGCCAGCTCACCACTGCAGGAGGGCTACACCTTC
TRBJ2-7	NA	TRBD1	TRBV5-6	CASSPGTGSNDYEQYF	TGTGCCAGCAGCCCAGGGACAGGGTCAAATGACTACGAGCAGTACTTC
TRBJ1-2	few	NA	TRBV19	CASSILAGSNYGYTF	TGTGCCAGTAGTATTCTCGCAGGGTCCAACTATGGCTACACCTTC
TRBJ2-4	NA	NA	TRBV18	CASSPMAGANIQYF	TGTGCCAGCTCCCCCATGGCGGGGGCGAACATTCAGTACTTC
TRBJ2-2	NA	NA	TRBV28	CASSLGPVSGELFF	TGTGCCAGCAGTCTCGGGCCCGTCTCCGGGGAGCTGTTTTTT
TRBJ1-3	NA	NA	TRBV19	CATRLSRSGNTIYF	TGTGCCACCAGGCTATCCCGCTCTGGAAACACCATATATTTT
TRBJ1-1	few	NA	TRBV5-1	CASSSQGWDTEAFF	TGCGCCAGCAGCTCACAGGGTTGGGACACTGAAGCTTTCTTT
TRBJ1-1	NA	TRBD1	TRBV29-1	CSVRPEPTGRTEAFF	TGCAGCGTTCGTCCCGAACCGACAGGGCGGACTGAAGCTTTCTTT
TRBJ1-5	NA	NA	TRBV28	CASSRRRGPQHF	TGTGCCAGCAGTCGCCGCCGGGGGCCCCAGCATTTT
TRBJ2-1	many	TRBD2	TRBV7-2	CASTPAGPLYNEQFF	TGTGCCAGCACCCCAGCGGGACCCCTATACAATGAGCAGTTCTTC
TRBJ1-2	few	NA	TRBV14	CASSQEGDGYTF	TGTGCCAGCAGCCAAGAGGGGGATGGCTACACCTTC
TRBJ2-1	NA	TRBD1	TRBV28	CASEPGQEYNEQFF	TGTGCCAGCGAGCCGGGACAGGAATACAATGAGCAGTTCTTC
TRBJ2-4	NA	TRBD2	TRBV5-4	CASSQSARGDHIQYF	TGTGCCAGCAGCCAGTCCGCGCGGGGGGACCACATTCAGTACTTC
TRBJ2-1	NA	NA	TRBV25-1	CASSEYGSYNEQFF	TGTGCCAGCAGTGAGTACGGTTCCTACAATGAGCAGTTCTTC
TRBJ2-7	NA	NA	TRBV4-2	CASSQDQVSEQYF	TGTGCCAGCAGCCAAGATCAAGTAAGCGAGCAGTACTTC
TRBJ1-2	few	TRBD1	TRBV5-1	CASSVGQGAYGYTF	TGCGCCAGCAGCGTCGGACAGGGGGCGTATGGCTACACCTTC
TRBJ1-1	NA	TRBD1	TRBV11-2	CASSLARDRATEAFF	TGTGCCAGCAGCTTAGCCCGGGACAGGGCCACTGAAGCTTTCTTT
TRBJ1-3	NA	TRBD1	TRBV2	CASRADRSGNTIYF	TGTGCCAGCAGAGCGGACAGGTCTGGAAACACCATATATTTT
TRBJ1-2	NA	NA	TRBV7-2	CASSLVWPGNYGYTF	TGTGCCAGCAGCTTAGTTTGGCCAGGGAACTATGGCTACACCTTC
TRBJ1-5	NA	NA	TRBV18	CASSPDGWGGQPQHF	TGTGCCAGCTCACCCGACGGATGGGGAGGTCAGCCCCAGCATTTT
TRBJ2-5	NA	NA	TRBV7-2	CASTGGWETQYF	TGTGCCAGCACTGGAGGGTGGGAGACCCAGTACTTC
TRBJ1-3	few	NA	TRBV19	CASSIGRGNTIYF	TGTGCCAGTAGTATTGGCCGTGGAAACACCATATATTTT
TRBJ1-2	NA	TRBD1	TRBV29-1	CSVLQGGDGYTF	TGCAGCGTGCTACAGGGGGGAGATGGCTACACCTTC
TRBJ2-6	NA	NA	TRBV28	CASSQDVGANVLTF	TGTGCCAGCAGCCAAGACGTGGGGGCCAACGTCCTGACTTTC
TRBJ2-5	NA	NA	TRBV10-3	CATNPLPGYQETQYF	TGTGCCACCAATCCTCTTCCCGGGTACCAAGAGACCCAGTACTTC
TRBJ1-2	many	NA	TRBV5-4	CASSLEGDRYGYTF	TGTGCCAGCAGCTTGGAGGGGGACCGCTATGGCTACACCTTC
TRBJ1-2	NA	TRBD1	TRBV11-2	CASRPQGGGYTF	TGTGCCAGCAGGCCACAGGGGGGTGGCTACACCTTC
TRBJ2-7	few	NA	TRBV5-1	CASSLTSYEQYF	TGCGCCAGCAGCTTAACGTCCTACGAGCAGTACTTC
TRBJ2-7	NA	NA	TRBV28	CASSSGLPSYEQYF	TGTGCCAGCAGTTCCGGCCTCCCCTCCTACGAGCAGTACTTC
TRBJ2-7	few	TRBD1	TRBV19	CASSATGPNYEQYF	TGTGCCAGTAGTGCGACAGGGCCCAACTACGAGCAGTACTTC
TRBJ1-2	NA	NA	TRBV28	CASQGDDYGYTF	TGTGCCTCGCAGGGAGACGACTATGGCTACACCTTC
TRBJ2-1	NA	NA	TRBV5-1	CASSLHQNEQFF	TGCGCCAGCAGCTTGCACCAAAATGAGCAGTTCTTC
TRBJ2-7	NA	TRBD2	TRBV18	CASSQGLGYEQYF	TGTGCCAGCTCGCAGGGACTAGGCTACGAGCAGTACTTC
TRBJ1-1	NA	NA	TRBV19	CASAPEWGATEAFF	TGTGCCAGTGCCCCCGAGTGGGGCGCCACTGAAGCTTTCTTT
TRBJ2-7	NA	TRBD1	TRBV30	CAWSPGQALGEQYF	TGTGCCTGGAGCCCCGGACAGGCCCTGGGCGAGCAGTACTTC
TRBJ2-7	once	TRBD1	TRBV7-2	CASSRTGGSYEQYF	TGTGCCAGCAGCCGGACAGGGGGCTCCTACGAGCAGTACTTC
TRBJ2-2	few	TRBD1	TRBV19	CASTGQVRGAGELFF	TGTGCCAGTACGGGACAGGTTAGGGGGGCCGGGGAGCTGTTTTTT
TRBJ2-5	NA	TRBD1	TRBV7-6	CASSLEGQGGTQYF	TGTGCCAGCAGCTTAGAGGGACAGGGTGGGACCCAGTACTTC
TRBJ2-7	NA	NA	TRBV30	CAWSEAPAGYEQYF	TGTGCCTGGAGTGAAGCCCCCGCGGGGTACGAGCAGTACTTC